Included here is one T cell receptor beta chain sequence, with context. This specimen belongs to a study of spatial heterogeneity in lung cancer. Trimming removed 5 bases from V and 9 bases from J; junction bases left unmatched: 4. The germline CDR1 and CDR2 sequences are DFQATT and SNEGSKA (reference sequence). CDR3 size: 11 residues. Sample time point: sample taken at primary tumor resection. Whole RNA, which was extracted from tumor, nontumor lung tissue or frozen PBMC, was sequenced without any cell sorting. Patients with untreated early-stage non-small cell lung cancer, numbering 55 to 75, were the donors. Each CDR3 protein gets one entry after TCRdb re-called the 5' RACE reads with MiXCR. The data show about 47,000 distinct CDR3 sequences, about 10% seen once.

This specimen was PBMCs, taken at surgery. The TCR was taken from a female donor with early-stage non-small cell lung cancer. V is TRBV20-1 and J is TRBJ2-1; TRBD2 aligns across 7 bases. This CDR3 is CSAGGRGEQFF. DNA of the CDR3: TGCAGTGCTGGGGGGAGGGGTGAGCAGTTCTTC.